A single sample is the source of the 19 T cell receptor beta chains below, sequenced in a study (dated by TCRdb to 2015 to 2017). The library was obtained by 5' RACE. Instrument on record: Illumina MiSeq. The public reads were quality trimmed at Q25 with fastp and then assembled into clones with MiXCR by TCRdb, keeping productive beta chains. A single entry per CDR3 protein holds the most common genes and DNA from its merged rows. The sample contains some 62,000 distinct CDR3 sequences, approximately 31% of them found a single time. The top ten clonotypes cover 2% to 2.5% of the sample. The sample was tumor-infiltrating naive CD4+ T cells sorted from the breast tumor. The label giving this sample's cell subset or site can be read as: naive CD4+ T cells, CD4+CD45RA+CD25-. These receptors were obtained from a female donor with breast cancer.

In its sample, this clonotype was seen a few times. A much larger clone sits a single nucleotide away, making a read error possible. Written as DNA, the CDR3 is TGCAGTGCTGGGACTAGCCCCCACAGCGGGGAGCTGTTTTTT. This gives the protein CSAGTSPHSGELFF. The genes are TRBV20-1 and TRBJ2-2; 9 bases match TRBD2. V gave up 5 bases and J gave up 7 bases; unmatched junction bases: 8. CDR1 and CDR2 from the germline V gene are DFQATT and SNEGSKA (reference sequence). The CDR3 runs to 14 residues.

In its sample, this clonotype was seen a few times. The chain joins TRBV7-9 to TRBJ1-2, with a tentative D call TRBD1 (6 bases). Per germline, CDR1 SEHNR and CDR2 FQNEAQ (reference sequence). This CDR3 is built from 15 residues. The ends were cut back, 4 bases at V and 0 bases at J, with 12 bases in the middle. The CDR3 DNA follows: TGTGCCAGCAGCTCATCGACAGGACCTAACTATGGCTACACCTTC. Translated, it gives CASSSSTGPNYGYTF.

With respect to this clonotype: The junction departs from germline at one end; a sequencing error may be responsible. V and J are TRBV4-3 and TRBJ2-1; D gene unclear. Germline assignment: CDR1 LGHNA and CDR2 YSLEER. This CDR3 is 16 amino acids long. For the CDR3, the DNA is TGCGCCAGCAGCCAAGAAGGTTTTGGGTCCTACAATGAGCAGTCCTTC. Protein: CASSQEGFGSYNEQSF.

V usage is TRBV9 and J usage is TRBJ2-1; maybe TRBD1 (6 bases). The CDR3 contains 14 residues. Germline CDR1 is SGDLS and CDR2 is YYNGEE. V gave up 4 bases and J gave up 4 bases, with 12 bases separating them. CDR3 protein: CASSKDRTYNEQFF. Here the CDR3 DNA reads TGTGCCAGCAGCAAGGACAGAACATACAATGAGCAGTTCTTC.

This chain uses TRBV13 with TRBJ2-4; no clear D. The V end lost 2 bases, the J end lost 3 bases, and 11 bases lay between the germline ends. This CDR3 is 15 amino acids long. Germline V gene lookup returns CDR1 PRHDT and CDR2 FYEKMQ (reference sequence). In DNA form, the CDR3 reads TGTGCCAGCAGCTTAACCGCCTATAACAAAAACATTCAGTACTTC. Translation gives CASSLTAYNKNIQYF.

This clonotype was picked up a small number of times. The CDR3 DNA follows: TGTGCCAGCAGCTCCCGGGTCTCCTACGAGCAGTACTTC. It yields the protein CASSSRVSYEQYF. V usage is TRBV5-6 and J usage is TRBJ2-7, with no clear D. The CDR3 runs to 13 residues. V lost 3 bases and J lost 0, with 7 bases in between. CDR1 is SGHDT, CDR2 YYEEEE, per germline. Full variable domain (outside the CDR3, taken from reference TRBV5-6 and TRBJ2-7): DAGVTQSPTHLIKTRGQQVTLRCSPKSGHDTVSWYQQALGQGPQFIFQYYEEEERQRGNFPDRFSGHQFPNYSSELNVNALLLGDSALYLCASSSRVSYEQYFGPGTRLTVT.

This clonotype has at least ten counts. The V gene is TRBV12-3 or TRBV12-4, the J gene TRBJ2-6; D gene ambiguous. Between the trimmed V and J ends, which lost 6 bases and 0 bases, there was a span of 12 bases. The CDR3 sequence is 16 residues long. The CDR3, as DNA: TGTGCCAGCAGACTCTTACCAGACTCTGGGGCCAACGTCCTGACTTTC. Protein sequence: CASRLLPDSGANVLTF.

The chain has TRBV20-1 and TRBJ2-2; 10 nucleotides agree with TRBD1. The CDR3 sequence is 14 residues long. From germline, CDR1 is DFQATT and CDR2 SNEGSKA (reference sequence). The J segment lost 4 bases and the V segment lost 5 bases, leaving 4 bases of the junction unmatched. The CDR3 here is CSARDRGVTGELFF. CDR3 in DNA: TGCAGTGCTCGGGACAGGGGAGTCACCGGGGAGCTGTTTTTT.

The chain employs TRBV20-1 and TRBJ1-5; TRBD1 is a possible D gene (5 bases). The CDR3 sequence is 17 residues long. V lost 6 bases to trimming and J lost 0 bases, with 21 bases between them. Germline V lookup: CDR1 DFQATT, CDR2 SNEGSKA (reference sequence). This CDR3 reads CSAQDRGPTYSNQPQHF. CDR3 DNA sequence: TGCAGTGCGCAAGACAGAGGACCCACCTATAGCAATCAGCCCCAGCATTTT.

This clonotype was detected many times. This sequence joins TRBV6-2 or TRBV6-3 and TRBJ1-5; D possibly corresponds to TRBD1 (6 bases). Germline V gene data show CDR1 as MNHEY and CDR2 as SVGEGT. Trimming stripped 4 bases from V and 4 bases from J, with 11 bases between. CDR3 length: 14 residues. This CDR3 reads CASSLGQRNQPQHF. CDR3 bases: TGTGCCAGCAGTTTAGGACAGCGGAATCAGCCCCAGCATTTT.

The rearrangement joins TRBV5-1 to TRBJ2-1; D is undetermined. CDR1 SGHRS and CDR2 YFSETQ come from the germline V gene. V was clipped by 0 bases and J by 9 bases, with 7 bases between them. The CDR3 runs 12 residues. This CDR3 reads CASSLDTLEQFF. The CDR3 DNA is TGCGCCAGCAGCTTGGATACCCTTGAGCAGTTCTTC.

The chain is built from TRBV5-1 and TRBJ2-2, with 9 bases that match TRBD1. Losses at the gene ends were 4 bases for V and 4 bases for J; bases not matched to a gene: 5. CDR1 and CDR2 from the germline V gene are SGHRS and YFSETQ. This CDR3 region has 15 residues. CDR3 region: CASSPRDRATGELFF. The CDR3 DNA reads TGCGCCAGCAGCCCCCGGGACAGGGCCACCGGGGAGCTGTTTTTT.

This clonotype was detected ten times or more. This chain uses TRBV7-2 with TRBJ2-1, with 12 bases identical to TRBD2. The CDR3 sequence is 18 residues long. After removal of 5 bases from V and 7 bases from J, the junction contained 15 bases not matched to a gene. Germline CDR1 SGHTA, CDR2 FQGNSA. CDR3 loop: CASSPPAGLAGAGNEQFF. The CDR3 DNA is TGTGCCAGCAGCCCACCCGCGGGACTAGCGGGCGCTGGTAATGAGCAGTTCTTC.

This clonotype was picked up many times. The chain links TRBV6-2 or TRBV6-3 to TRBJ2-6; tentatively, D is TRBD1 (6 bases). This CDR3 spans 16 amino acids. CDR1 and CDR2 (germline): MNHEY, SVGEGT. V was cut by 0 bases and J by 0 bases, with 6 bases left in between. The CDR3 protein is CASSYSGHSGANVLTF. The CDR3, as DNA: TGTGCCAGCAGTTACTCGGGACACTCTGGGGCCAACGTCCTGACTTTC.

In its sample, this clonotype was seen a few times. The rearrangement uses TRBV4-3 and TRBJ2-1, with 10 bases aligning to TRBD2. Germline V CDR1 and CDR2: LGHNA, YSLEER. This CDR3 comprises 16 residues. J lost 5 bases, V lost 0 bases, and 4 bases had no gene match. Here the CDR3 reads CASSQDLLAGNNEQFF. In nucleotides, the CDR3 is TGCGCCAGCAGCCAAGATTTACTAGCGGGAAACAATGAGCAGTTCTTC.

The chain combines TRBV9 with TRBJ2-7; 8 bases fit TRBD1. After removal of 3 bases from V and 0 bases from J, the junction contained 2 bases not matched to a gene. The CDR3 extends over 14 amino acids. The V gene's germline CDR1 is SGDLS and CDR2 YYNGEE. The CDR3 DNA is TGTGCCAGCAGCGAGACAGGGGACTCCTACGAGCAGTACTTC. Its protein is CASSETGDSYEQYF. The entire variable domain, with the rest obtained from reference TRBV9 and TRBJ2-7, is as follows: DSGVTQTPKHLITATGQRVTLRCSPRSGDLSVYWYQQSLDQGLQFLIQYYNGEERAKGNILERFSAQQFPDLHSELNLSSLELGDSALYFCASSETGDSYEQYFGPGTRLTVT.

The chain is built from TRBV5-1 and TRBJ1-2, with a weak D call TRBD1 (6 bases). Deletions cut 5 bases from V and 1 base from J, with 21 bases between. The CDR3 has 17 amino acids. The germline V gene encodes CDR1 SGHRS and CDR2 YFSETQ. CDR3 sequence (DNA): TGCGCCAGCAGATCCCAACAGGGACGAGGGGTTAACTATGGCTACACCTTC. Its translation: CASRSQQGRGVNYGYTF.

The rearrangement joins TRBV2 to TRBJ1-1; possibly TRBD1 for D (6 bases). Germline V CDR1 and CDR2: SNHLY, FYNNEI. Trimming stripped 9 bases from V and 3 bases from J, with 17 bases between. The CDR3 totals 14 residues. The CDR3 is CARTALRTDTEAFF. In DNA, the CDR3 is TGTGCCAGGACGGCTCTCCGGACAGACACTGAAGCTTTCTTT. Supplemented by reference TRBV2 and TRBJ1-1, the full variable domain reads EPEVTQTPSHQVTQMGQEVILRCVPISNHLYFYWYRQILGQKVEFLVSFYNNEISEKSEIFDDQFSVERPDGSNFTLKIRSTKLEDSAMYFCARTALRTDTEAFFGQGTRLTVV.

This clonotype has more than one count but fewer than ten. The CDR3 nucleotides are TGCGCCAGCAGCTTGGGGGGACTAATTTCCGACAATGAGCAGTTCTTC. Its protein product is CASSLGGLISDNEQFF. J is TRBJ2-1 and V is TRBV5-1, with 7 bases aligning to TRBD2. V was clipped by 0 bases and J by 5 bases; unmatched bases: 8. CDR1 SGHRS and CDR2 YFSETQ come from the germline V gene. The CDR3 runs to 16 residues.